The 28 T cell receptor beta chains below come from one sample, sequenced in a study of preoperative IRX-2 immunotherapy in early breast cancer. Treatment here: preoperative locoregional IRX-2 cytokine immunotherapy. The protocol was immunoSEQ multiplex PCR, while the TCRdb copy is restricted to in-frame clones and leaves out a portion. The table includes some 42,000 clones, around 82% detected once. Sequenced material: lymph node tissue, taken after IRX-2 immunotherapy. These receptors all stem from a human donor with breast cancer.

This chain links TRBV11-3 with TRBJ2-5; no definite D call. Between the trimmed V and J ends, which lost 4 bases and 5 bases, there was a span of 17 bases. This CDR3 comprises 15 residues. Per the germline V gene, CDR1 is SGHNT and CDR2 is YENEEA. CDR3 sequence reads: CASSYESLGMETQYF. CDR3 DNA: TGTGCCAGCAGCTACGAATCCTTGGGCATGGAGACCCAGTACTTC.

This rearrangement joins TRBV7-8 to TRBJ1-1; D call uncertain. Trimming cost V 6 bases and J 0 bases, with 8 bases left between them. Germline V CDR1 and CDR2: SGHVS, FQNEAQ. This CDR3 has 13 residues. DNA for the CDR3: TGTGCCAGCAGTGGTTTCATGAACACTGAAGCTTTCTTT. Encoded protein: CASSGFMNTEAFF.

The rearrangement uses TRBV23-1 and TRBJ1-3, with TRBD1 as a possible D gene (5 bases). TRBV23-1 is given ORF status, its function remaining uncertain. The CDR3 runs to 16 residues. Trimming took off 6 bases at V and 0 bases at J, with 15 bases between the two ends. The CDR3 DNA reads TGCGCCAGCAGCCAAGATCGGGGCAGCTCTGGAAACACCATATATTTT. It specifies CASSQDRGSSGNTIYF.

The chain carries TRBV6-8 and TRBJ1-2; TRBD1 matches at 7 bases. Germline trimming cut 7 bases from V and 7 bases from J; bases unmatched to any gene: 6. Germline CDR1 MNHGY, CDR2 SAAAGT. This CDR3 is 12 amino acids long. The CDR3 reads CASKPDRAGYTF. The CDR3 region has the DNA TGTGCCAGCAAACCTGACAGGGCTGGCTACACCTTC.

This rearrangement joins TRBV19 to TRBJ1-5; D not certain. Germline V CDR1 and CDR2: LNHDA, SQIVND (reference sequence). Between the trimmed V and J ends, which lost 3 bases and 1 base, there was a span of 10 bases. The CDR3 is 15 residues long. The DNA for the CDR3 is TGTGCCAGTAGTATGGGGTTCGGGAGCAATCAGCCCCAGCATTTT. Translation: CASSMGFGSNQPQHF. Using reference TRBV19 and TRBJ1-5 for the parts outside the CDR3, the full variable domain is DGGITQSPKYLFRKEGQNVTLSCEQNLNHDAMYWYRQDPGQGLRLIYYSQIVNDFQKGDIAEGYSVSREKKESFPLTVTSAQKNPTAFYLCASSMGFGSNQPQHFGDGTRLSIL.

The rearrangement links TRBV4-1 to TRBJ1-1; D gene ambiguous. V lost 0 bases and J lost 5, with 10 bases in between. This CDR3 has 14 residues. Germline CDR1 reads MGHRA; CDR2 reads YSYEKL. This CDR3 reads CASSQDRSGTEAFF. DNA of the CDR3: TGCGCCAGCAGCCAAGATCGATCGGGGACTGAAGCTTTCTTT.

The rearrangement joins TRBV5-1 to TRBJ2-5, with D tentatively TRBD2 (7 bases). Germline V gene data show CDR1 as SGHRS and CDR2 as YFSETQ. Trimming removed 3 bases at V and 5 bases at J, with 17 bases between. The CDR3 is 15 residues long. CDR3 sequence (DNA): TGCGCCAGCAGCTCCCGGATCGGGGGGCGGGAGACCCAGTACTTC. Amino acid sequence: CASSSRIGGRETQYF.

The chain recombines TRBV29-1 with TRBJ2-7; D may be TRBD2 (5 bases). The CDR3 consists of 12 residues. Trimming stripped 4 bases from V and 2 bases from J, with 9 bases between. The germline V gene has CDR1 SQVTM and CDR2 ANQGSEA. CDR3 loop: CSVGVGTYEQYF. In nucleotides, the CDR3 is TGCAGCGTTGGGGTCGGGACCTACGAGCAGTACTTC.

For the CDR3, the DNA is TGTGCCAGCAGCCCCAACGCAGGGTACTCTAACTATGGCTACACCTTC. The encoded protein is CASSPNAGYSNYGYTF. This chain links TRBV11-3 with TRBJ1-2; D may be TRBD1 (5 bases). Trimming stripped 5 bases from V and 0 bases from J, with 16 bases between. Germline V gene lookup returns CDR1 SGHNT and CDR2 YENEEA. The CDR3 has 16 amino acids.

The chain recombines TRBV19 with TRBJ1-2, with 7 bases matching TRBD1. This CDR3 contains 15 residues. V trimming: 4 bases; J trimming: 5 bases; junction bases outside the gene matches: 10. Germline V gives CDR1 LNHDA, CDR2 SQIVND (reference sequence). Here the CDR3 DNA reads TGTGCCAGTAGTACTAGACAGGGAGGGGATTATGGCTACACCTTC. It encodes CASSTRQGGDYGYTF.

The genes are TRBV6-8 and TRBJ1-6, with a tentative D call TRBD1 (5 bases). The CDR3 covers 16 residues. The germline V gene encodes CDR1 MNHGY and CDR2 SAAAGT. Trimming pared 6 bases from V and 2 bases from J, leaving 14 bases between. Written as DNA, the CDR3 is TGTGCCAGCAGCCGGCGGGGGTCCCCCTATAATTCACCCCTCCACTTT. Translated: CASSRRGSPYNSPLHF.

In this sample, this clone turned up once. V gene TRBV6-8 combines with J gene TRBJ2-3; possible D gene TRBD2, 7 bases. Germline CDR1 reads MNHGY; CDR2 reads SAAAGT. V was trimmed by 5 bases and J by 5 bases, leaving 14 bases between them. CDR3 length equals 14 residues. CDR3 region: CASSGRGLIDTQYF. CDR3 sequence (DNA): TGTGCCAGCAGTGGGCGGGGGCTCATAGATACGCAGTATTTT.

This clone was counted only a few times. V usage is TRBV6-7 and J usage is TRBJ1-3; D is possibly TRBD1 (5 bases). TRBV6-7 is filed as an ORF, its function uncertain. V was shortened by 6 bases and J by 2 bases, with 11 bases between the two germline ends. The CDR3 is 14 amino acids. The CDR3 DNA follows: TGTGCCAGCAGGTCCTCGGGGCCTGGAAACACCATATATTTT. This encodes CASRSSGPGNTIYF.

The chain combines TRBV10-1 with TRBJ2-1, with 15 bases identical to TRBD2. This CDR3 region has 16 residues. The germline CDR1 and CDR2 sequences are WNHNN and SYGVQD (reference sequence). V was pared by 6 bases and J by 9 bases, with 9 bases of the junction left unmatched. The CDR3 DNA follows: TGCGCCAGCAGCGGGACTAGCGGGGGGTCCTTGGGTGAGCAGTTCTTC. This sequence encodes CASSGTSGGSLGEQFF.

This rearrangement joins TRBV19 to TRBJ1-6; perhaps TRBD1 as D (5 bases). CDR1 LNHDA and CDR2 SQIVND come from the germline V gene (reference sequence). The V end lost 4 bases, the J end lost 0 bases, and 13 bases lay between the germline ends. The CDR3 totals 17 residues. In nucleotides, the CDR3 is TGTGCCAGTAGTACCCTCGACAGTAGCTCCTATAATTCACCCCTCCACTTT. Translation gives CASSTLDSSSYNSPLHF.

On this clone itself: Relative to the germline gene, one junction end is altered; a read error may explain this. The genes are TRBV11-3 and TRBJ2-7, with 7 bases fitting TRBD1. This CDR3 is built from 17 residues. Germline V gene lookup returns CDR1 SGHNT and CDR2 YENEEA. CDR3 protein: CASSTAPGTVIHYEQYF. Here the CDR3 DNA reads TGTGCTAGCAGCACCGCCCCGGGGACAGTGATCCACTACGAGCAGTACTTC.

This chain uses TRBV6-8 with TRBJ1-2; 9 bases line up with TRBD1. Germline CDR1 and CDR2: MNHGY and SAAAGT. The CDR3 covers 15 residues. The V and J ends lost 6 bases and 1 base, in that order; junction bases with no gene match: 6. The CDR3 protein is CASRVEDRGNYGYTF. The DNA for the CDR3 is TGTGCCAGCAGGGTGGAGGACAGGGGTAACTATGGCTACACCTTC.

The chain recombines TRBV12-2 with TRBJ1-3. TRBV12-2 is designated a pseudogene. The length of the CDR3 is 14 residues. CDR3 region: CASTQRGGGNTIYF. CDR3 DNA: TGTGCCAGTACTCAGCGGGGGGGAGGAAACACCATATATTTT.

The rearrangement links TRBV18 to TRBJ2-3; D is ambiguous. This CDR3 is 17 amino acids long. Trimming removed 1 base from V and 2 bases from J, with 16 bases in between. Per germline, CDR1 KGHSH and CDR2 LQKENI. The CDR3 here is CASSPLLTVRDTDTQYF. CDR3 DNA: TGTGCCAGCTCACCACTGCTAACCGTCCGAGACACAGATACGCAGTATTTT.

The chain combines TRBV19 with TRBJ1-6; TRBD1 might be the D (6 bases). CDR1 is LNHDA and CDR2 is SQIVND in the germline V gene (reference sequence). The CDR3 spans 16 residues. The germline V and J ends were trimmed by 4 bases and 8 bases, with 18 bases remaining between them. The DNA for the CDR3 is TGTGCCAGTAGTAGGGGATCAACAGGGCTTGATTCACCCCTCCACTTT. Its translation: CASSRGSTGLDSPLHF.

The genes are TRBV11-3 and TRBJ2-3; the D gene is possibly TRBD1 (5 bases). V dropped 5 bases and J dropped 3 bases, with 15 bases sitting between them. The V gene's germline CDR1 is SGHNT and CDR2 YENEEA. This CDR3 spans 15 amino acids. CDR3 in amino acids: CASSLGQGWTDTQYF. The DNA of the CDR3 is TGTGCCAGCAGCCTAGGGCAGGGATGGACAGATACGCAGTATTTT.

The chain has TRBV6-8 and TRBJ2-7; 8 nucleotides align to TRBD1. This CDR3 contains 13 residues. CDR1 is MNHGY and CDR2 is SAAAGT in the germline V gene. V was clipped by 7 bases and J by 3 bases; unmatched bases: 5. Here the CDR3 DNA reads TGTGCCAGCACGGGCAGGGGGCTCTACGAGCAGTACTTC. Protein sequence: CASTGRGLYEQYF.

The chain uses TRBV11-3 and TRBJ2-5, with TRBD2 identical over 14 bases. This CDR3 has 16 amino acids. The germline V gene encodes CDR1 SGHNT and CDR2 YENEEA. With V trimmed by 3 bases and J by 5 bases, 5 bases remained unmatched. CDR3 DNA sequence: TGTGCCAGCAGCTTCCGACTAGCGGGGGGGCAGGAGACCCAGTACTTC. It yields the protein CASSFRLAGGQETQYF.

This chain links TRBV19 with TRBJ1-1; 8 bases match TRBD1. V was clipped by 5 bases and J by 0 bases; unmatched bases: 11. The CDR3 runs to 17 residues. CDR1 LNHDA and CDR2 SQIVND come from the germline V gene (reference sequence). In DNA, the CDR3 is TGTGCCAGTAGTCCCCGACAGGGGAGCAACATGAACACTGAAGCTTTCTTT. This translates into CASSPRQGSNMNTEAFF.

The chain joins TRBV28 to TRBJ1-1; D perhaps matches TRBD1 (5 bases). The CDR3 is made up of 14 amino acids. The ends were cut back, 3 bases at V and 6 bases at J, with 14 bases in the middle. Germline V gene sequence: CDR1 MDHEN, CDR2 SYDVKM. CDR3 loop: CASSFPRVVSEAFF. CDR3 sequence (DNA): TGTGCCAGCAGTTTCCCCAGGGTAGTGTCTGAAGCTTTCTTT.

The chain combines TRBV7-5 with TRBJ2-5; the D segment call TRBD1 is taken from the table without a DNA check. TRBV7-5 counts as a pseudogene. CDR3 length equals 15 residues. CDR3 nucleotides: TGTGCCAGCAGCTTACGTGGGGCTTCACAAGAGACCCAGTACTTC. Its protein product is CASSLRGASQETQYF.

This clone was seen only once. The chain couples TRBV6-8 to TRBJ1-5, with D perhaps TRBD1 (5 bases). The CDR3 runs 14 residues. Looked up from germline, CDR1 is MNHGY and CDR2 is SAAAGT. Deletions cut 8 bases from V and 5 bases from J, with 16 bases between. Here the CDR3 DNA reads TGTGCCAGCTGTTCGATGAGGGGAGATCAGCCCCAGCATTTT. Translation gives CASCSMRGDQPQHF.

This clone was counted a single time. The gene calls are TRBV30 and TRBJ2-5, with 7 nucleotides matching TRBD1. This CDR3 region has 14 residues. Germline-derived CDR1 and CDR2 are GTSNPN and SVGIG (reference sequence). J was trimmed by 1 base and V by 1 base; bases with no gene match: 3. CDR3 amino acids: CAWSARQGQETQYF. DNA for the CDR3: TGTGCCTGGAGTGCCCGACAGGGCCAAGAGACCCAGTACTTC.